The T cell receptor beta chain described here comes from a study of T cells in Graves' hyperthyroidism and ophthalmopathy (dated by TCRdb to the late 2010s). The study in broad terms: Peripheral blood was collected at initial diagnosis, before any treatment. Prospective prediction of ophthalmopathy was tested in an independent validation cohort consisting of 18 to 20 hyperthyroidism patients and some 17 patients who later progressed to ophthalmopathy. The 100 or so discovery patients were divided at random into training and test sets in a 7:3 ratio. The paper reports TCR Vbeta CDR3 sequencing of fewer than 150 peripheral blood samples: 43 ophthalmopathy, under 85 hyperthyroidism and around 17 progressor patients. The study also compared thyroid tissue and blood T-cell repertoires from five or six Graves' hyperthyroidism patients. TCR V-J signatures able to tell the groups apart were searched for in a discovery cohort of 100 or so patients, of whom about 40 had Graves' ophthalmopathy and around 57 had stable Graves' hyperthyroidism. Once sampling was done, hyperthyroidism patients were given methimazole at a starting dose of 30 mg daily, whereas ophthalmopathy patients were given high-dose intravenous methylprednisolone.

The germline V gene supplies CDR1 ENHRY and CDR2 SYGVKD. The V and J ends are trimmed by 8 bases and 4 bases, leaving 9 bases between them. The CDR3 sequence holds 11 residues, the cysteine and phenylalanine included. This entry keeps only the CDR3 DNA: 33 bases, framed from base 1. Beyond this particular receptor, the publication reports: A 13 V-J signature model separated ophthalmopathy from stable hyperthyroidism, with nearly 90% sensitivity and approximately 81% specificity in cross-validation and 80%/75% in testing. Sample size was not statistically predetermined, and blinding of investigators to group allocation was not performed. During validation, the model predicted progression to ophthalmopathy a median of about 6.3 months ahead of onset, with around 71% sensitivity and 72.22% specificity. Blood samples also contained most of the expanded thyroid clonotypes (frequency above 0.001), which suggests that blood repertoires may reflect thyroid immune responses.

Hyperthyroidism patients were aged 18 to 65 years and newly diagnosed, with disease duration of less than 2 months. The study excluded patients with uncontrolled infections, other autoimmune diseases, pregnancy or lactation. Diagnoses were based on clinical symptoms, serum thyroxine and TRAb, thyroid ultrasound and orbital computed tomography. For progressor patients, blood was drawn at the first diagnosis of hyperthyroidism, before any ophthalmopathy symptoms had appeared. PBMCs were separated from 10 ml of fresh peripheral blood using Ficoll-Paque density gradient centrifugation. Progressor patients were defined as those initially diagnosed with Graves' hyperthyroidism in whom ophthalmopathy developed during follow-up. Total RNA was extracted using Trizol reagent, and RNA quality was assessed on an Agilent 2100 Bioanalyzer. With regard to this clonotype: The antigen this receptor binds is unknown. No quality values exist for individual bases; no much larger clone is one base distant.

Amplification of TCR beta CDR3 regions was carried out from RNA transcripts. The first round of RT-PCR for the TCR CDR3 was performed with the HTBI primer set and the Qiagen OneStep RT-PCR kit. Libraries were constructed in a second round of multiplex PCR, after which size selection and purification were performed. Paired-end sequencing of the libraries was performed with 100 bp reads on an Illumina HiSeq2000. Processing in the source paper ran as follows. SOAPnuke was used to process the raw data, with reads discarded if the reads contained adapters or uncalled bases, had a mean Phred below 15, or lacked an exact constant-primer or identifier match. High-quality paired reads were merged with COPE v1.2.5, and unique nucleotide sequences were defined as clonotypes. Clonotypes were aligned to IMGT TRBV, TRBD and TRBJ reference segments using MiTCR v1.1. Analysis was restricted to V-J combinations with a frequency above 0.0001, which covered about 99% of repertoires. A TCS score was defined as the ratio of F50 (clonal expansion) to E x V (chaos), with BLOSUM62-based TCRdist applied between CDR3 peptides within each V-J. Welch's t-statistics and random forest reduced several hundred V-J features to 10 to 15, which were used in a naive Bayes classifier (R e1071). TCRdb's own reprocessing of the public reads used fastp at Q25 and MiXCR and kept productive beta chains. When rows share a CDR3 protein, they turn into one entry using the most common DNA and genes. The V and J calls and clone size are TCRdb's, not the authors'. This sample has about 770,000 distinct CDR3 sequences in its table, and 18% of those were observed once. The top ten constitute about a sixth of the sample.

Specimen: blood. The receptor chain draws on TRBV10-3 and TRBJ2-7; a tentative D call is TRBD2 (6 bases match). This clonotype was obtained from a woman aged 45-59 years with Graves' hyperthyroidism that later progressed to Graves' ophthalmopathy. The DNA sequence follows: TGTGCCATCGGGGGGTCGTACGAGCAGTACTTC. Its coded protein is CAIGGSYEQYF.